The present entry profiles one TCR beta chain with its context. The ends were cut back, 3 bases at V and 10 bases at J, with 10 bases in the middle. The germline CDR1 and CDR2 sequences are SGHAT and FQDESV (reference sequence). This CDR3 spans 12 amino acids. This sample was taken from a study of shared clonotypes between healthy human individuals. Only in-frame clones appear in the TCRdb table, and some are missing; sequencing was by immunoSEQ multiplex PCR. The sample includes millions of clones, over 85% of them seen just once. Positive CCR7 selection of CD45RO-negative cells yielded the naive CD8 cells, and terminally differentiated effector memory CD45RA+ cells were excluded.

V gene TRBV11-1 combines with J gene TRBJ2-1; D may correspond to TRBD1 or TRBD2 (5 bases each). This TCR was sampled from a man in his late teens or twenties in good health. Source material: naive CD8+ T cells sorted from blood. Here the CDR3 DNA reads TGTGCCAGCAGCTTCCCGGGGCACGAGCAGTTCTTC. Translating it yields CASSFPGHEQFF. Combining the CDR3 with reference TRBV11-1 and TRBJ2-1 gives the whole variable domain EAEVAQSPRYKITEKSQAVAFWCDPISGHATLYWYRQILGQGPELLVQFQDESVVDDSQLPKDRFSAERLKGVDSTLKIQPAELGDSAMYLCASSFPGHEQFFGPGTRLTVL.